One and the same sample provided the 17 T cell receptor beta chains below, sequenced in a study of blood T cells in healthy people across ages. Combining a sample-barcoded 5' primer with a J-beta primer mix, a second PCR ran for roughly 7 to 12 cycles. TCRdb reanalysed the 5' RACE reads using MiXCR and keeps one entry per CDR3 protein. The profile shows 920,000 or so distinct CDR3 sequences, 40% to 50% of them singletons. Sequenced: blood. The receptors were gathered from an older woman in good health.

As concerns this clonotype: A much larger clone sits a single nucleotide away, making a read error possible. This chain links TRBV29-1 with TRBJ2-7; D not resolved. CDR3 length equals 13 residues. V was clipped by 0 bases and J by 7 bases, with 13 bases between them. Germline lookup yields CDR1 SQVTM and CDR2 ANQGSEA. The CDR3 loop reads CSVEDSSYSEQYF. The CDR3 DNA follows: TGCAGCGTTGAAGACAGTTCCTACAGTGAGCAGTACTTC.

This clonotype was counted at least ten times. The V gene is TRBV7-2, the J gene TRBJ2-1; a weak D match, TRBD2 (5 bases). Looked up from germline, CDR1 is SGHTA and CDR2 is FQGNSA. The CDR3 has 15 residues. V lost 5 bases, J lost 5 bases, and 16 bases lay in between. The CDR3 loop is CASSPRERLNNEQFF. Written as DNA, the CDR3 is TGTGCCAGCAGCCCCCGAGAGAGACTAAACAATGAGCAGTTCTTC. Drawing the rest from reference TRBV7-2 and TRBJ2-1, the complete variable domain is GAGVSQSPSNKVTEKGKDVELRCDPISGHTALYWYRQSLGQGLEFLIYFQGNSAPDKSGLPSDRFSAERTGGSVSTLTIQRTQQEDSAVYLCASSPRERLNNEQFFGPGTRLTVL.

The chain is built from TRBV20-1 and TRBJ2-4; TRBD2 aligns across 7 bases. The end of the DNA fits TRBJ2-5 better, so the J call may be wrong. Germline values: CDR1 DFQATT, CDR2 SNEGSKA (reference sequence). The CDR3 is made up of 13 amino acids. CDR3 sequence: CSALSGGQETQYF. CDR3 DNA: TGCAGTGCCCTCTCGGGGGGCCAAGAGACCCAGTACTTC.

This clonotype was picked up a small number of times. The chain joins TRBV7-2 to TRBJ2-5; 13 bases map to TRBD2. Trimming cost V 4 bases and J 5 bases; bases outside gene matches: 7. Germline CDR1 and CDR2: SGHTA and FQGNSA. The CDR3 is 16 residues long. DNA of the CDR3: TGTGCCAGCAGCTCAGGGACTAGCGGGATTTCGGAGACCCAGTACTTC. Protein sequence: CASSSGTSGISETQYF. Looking up the rest from reference TRBV7-2 and TRBJ2-5 gives the full variable domain: GAGVSQSPSNKVTEKGKDVELRCDPISGHTALYWYRQSLGQGLEFLIYFQGNSAPDKSGLPSDRFSAERTGGSVSTLTIQRTQQEDSAVYLCASSSGTSGISETQYFGPGTRLLVL.

This chain connects TRBV20-1 to TRBJ1-2, with D possibly being TRBD1 (5 bases). The CDR3 spans 12 residues. Germline assignment: CDR1 DFQATT and CDR2 SNEGSKA (reference sequence). CDR3 nucleotides: TGCAGCCTTTCCCCCGGGGCGGGCGGCCACACCTTC. It is translated as CSLSPGAGGHTF.

Details on this clonotype: The DNA is omitted, as the CDR3 cannot be located on it reliably, and the CDR3 follows TCRdb's listing. The genes are TRBV29-1 and TRBJ2-4; the D call of TRBD1 is as the table states it, not checked on the DNA. The CDR3 is 12 amino acids in total, end residues counted. Germline CDR1 reads SQVTM; CDR2 reads ANQGSEA. The CDR3 region is CSVGTGADERYF.

Of note for this clonotype: Being one base from a much bigger clone, this may be a read error. The CDR3 here is CSVLATGGKSIQYF. CDR3 in DNA: TGCAGCGTTCTCGCGACAGGGGGAAAAAGCATTCAGTACTTC. The V call is TRBV29-1, the J call TRBJ2-7, with 9 nucleotides matching TRBD1. TRBJ2-4 explains the end of the DNA better; the J call may be wrong. CDR1 SQVTM and CDR2 ANQGSEA come from the germline V gene. The CDR3 length is 14 residues.

This clonotype was detected a few times. The J gene is TRBJ2-4, the V gene TRBV18; possible D gene TRBD1, 5 bases. This CDR3 has 13 amino acids. Germline V CDR1 and CDR2: KGHSH, LQKENI. V lost 0 bases to trimming and J lost 7 bases, with 7 bases between them. CDR3 loop: CASSPPGVNIQYF. Here the CDR3 DNA reads TGTGCCAGCTCACCACCAGGGGTCAACATTCAGTACTTC.

The chain uses TRBV15 and TRBJ2-2, with D perhaps TRBD1 (6 bases). The V and J ends lost 0 bases and 4 bases respectively, with 9 bases between them. CDR3 length equals 15 residues. Germline V gives CDR1 LNHNV, CDR2 YYDKDF (reference sequence). DNA for the CDR3: TGTGCCACCAGCAGAGATAGGGGGAGCACCGGGGAGCTGTTTTTT. This sequence encodes CATSRDRGSTGELFF.

The gene calls are TRBV7-2 and TRBJ2-3, with 12 bases lining up with TRBD2. Trimming at V came to 3 bases and at J to 4 bases, leaving 5 bases not matched to a gene. This CDR3 is 16 amino acids long. CDR1 SGHTA and CDR2 FQGNSA come from the germline V gene. In DNA form, the CDR3 reads TGTGCCAGCAGCTTGTCTAGCGGGAGGGTCGCAGATACGCAGTATTTT. Encoded protein: CASSLSSGRVADTQYF.

In the case of this clonotype: A much bigger clone sits one base away, suggesting this may be a read error. V is TRBV6-6 and J is TRBJ1-1, with no clear D. Germline V gives CDR1 MNHNY, CDR2 SVGAGI (reference sequence). This CDR3 has 12 residues. The CDR3 loop is CTSRGMNTEAFF. CDR3 sequence (DNA): TGTACCAGCCGCGGGATGAACACTGAAGCTTTCTTT.

This clonotype was seen only a few times. The rearrangement uses TRBV11-2 and TRBJ2-1, with no clear D. Germline CDR1 and CDR2: SGHAT and FQNNGV. Deletions cut 1 base from V and 3 bases from J, with 10 bases between. The CDR3 totals 15 residues. CDR3 in amino acids: CASSLVTNLYNEQFF. As DNA, the CDR3 is TGTGCCAGCAGCTTAGTAACTAACCTCTACAATGAGCAGTTCTTC.

The rearrangement links TRBV4-2 to TRBJ2-1; D remains ambiguous. V was shortened by 2 bases and J by 10 bases, with 33 bases between the two germline ends. There are 20 residues in the CDR3. Germline CDR1 and CDR2: LGHNA and YNFKEQ. The DNA of the CDR3 is TGTGCCAGCAGCCAAATCCCCCCGCTGCCCGGCCGAGCGTCCTCCTACGAGCAGTTCTTC. Amino acids: CASSQIPPLPGRASSYEQFF.

This clonotype was seen more than once but under ten times. The rearrangement uses TRBV6-5 and TRBJ2-7, with TRBD2 identical over 14 bases. Germline CDR1 and CDR2: MNHEY and SVGAGI. This CDR3 is 18 amino acids long. The V segment lost 0 bases and the J segment 4 bases; nucleotides outside the gene matches: 8. The CDR3 coding sequence is TGTGCCAGCAGTTACTCGCCGGGACTAGCGGGAGTTTTGTACGAGCAGTACTTC. Translating it yields CASSYSPGLAGVLYEQYF.

V gene TRBV10-3 combines with J gene TRBJ2-7; D is possibly TRBD1 or TRBD2 (5 bases each). Germline V gene lookup returns CDR1 ENHRY and CDR2 SYGVKD. Trimming took off 6 bases at V and 0 bases at J, with 15 bases between the two ends. The length of the CDR3 is 15 residues. CDR3 in DNA: TGTGCCATCAGCAACCGGGACCAGAGCTCCTACGAGCAGTACTTC. This sequence encodes CAISNRDQSSYEQYF.

This clonotype has only a few counts. The gene calls are TRBV6-1 and TRBJ2-4; 7 bases are a match to TRBD2. The CDR3 is 18 amino acids. The germline CDR1 and CDR2 sequences are MNHNS and SASEGT. Trimming removed 6 bases from V and 0 bases from J; junction bases left unmatched: 14. The CDR3 reads CASRINPVIAGAKNIQYF. CDR3 in DNA: TGTGCCAGCAGAATTAACCCCGTGATAGCGGGAGCCAAAAACATTCAGTACTTC.

The chain carries TRBV7-9 and TRBJ2-1; TRBD2 agrees at 9 bases. The CDR3 runs 16 residues. The ends lost 0 bases at V and 8 bases at J; junction bases unmatched: 8. Germline CDR1 and CDR2: SEHNR and FQNEAQ (reference sequence). CDR3 DNA: TGTGCCAGCAGCTTAGCGCGACTAGCGGCGGGGGATGAGCAGTTCTTC. This gives the protein CASSLARLAAGDEQFF.